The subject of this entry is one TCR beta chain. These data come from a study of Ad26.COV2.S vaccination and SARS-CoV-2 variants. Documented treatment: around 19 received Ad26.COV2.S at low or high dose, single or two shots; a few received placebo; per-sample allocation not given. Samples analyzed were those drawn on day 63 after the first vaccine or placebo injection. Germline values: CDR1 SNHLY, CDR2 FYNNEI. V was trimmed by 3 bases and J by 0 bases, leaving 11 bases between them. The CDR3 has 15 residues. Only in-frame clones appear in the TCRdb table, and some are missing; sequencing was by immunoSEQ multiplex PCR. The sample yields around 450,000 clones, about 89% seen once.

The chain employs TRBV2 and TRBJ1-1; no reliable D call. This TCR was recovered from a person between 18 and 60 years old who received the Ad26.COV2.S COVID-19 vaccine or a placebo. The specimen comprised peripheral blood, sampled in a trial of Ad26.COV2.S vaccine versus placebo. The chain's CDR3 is CASSEFHGVNTEAFF. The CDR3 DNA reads TGTGCCAGCAGTGAGTTTCACGGGGTGAACACTGAAGCTTTCTTT.